The 13 T cell receptor beta chains given below trace back to one sample, sequenced in a study of T cell changes during pregnancy in multiple sclerosis. The method was immunoSEQ multiplex PCR; TCRdb's version includes in-frame clones alone and lacks a portion of them. The sample shows more than 90,000 clones, around 92% of them seen only once. Specimen: peripheral blood, collected in the second trimester of pregnancy. Receptors originate from a female donor with multiple sclerosis, enrolled in a pregnancy study.

The chain uses TRBV2 and TRBJ2-5; a weak D match, TRBD1 (6 bases). The CDR3 extends over 12 amino acids. V dropped 8 bases and J dropped 3 bases, with 10 bases sitting between them. Germline CDR1 and CDR2: SNHLY and FYNNEI. CDR3 in amino acids: CASGRGKETQYF. The CDR3 DNA follows: TGTGCCAGCGGAAGGGGGAAAGAGACCCAGTACTTC.

As concerns this clone: An end of the junction does not agree with germline; a read error may underlie this. J is TRBJ2-7 and V is TRBV7-7, with D possibly matching TRBD2 (5 bases). Per germline, CDR1 SSHAT and CDR2 FNYEAQ (reference sequence). The CDR3 totals 13 residues. The CDR3 reads CASSASRESEQYF. The CDR3 DNA reads as TGTGCTAGCAGCGCTAGCCGGGAATCCGAGCAGTACTTC.

The genes are TRBV7-2 and TRBJ1-1; D gene unclear. The CDR3 is 15 residues long. The V gene's germline CDR1 is SGHTA and CDR2 FQGNSA. Trimming shortened V by 2 bases and J by 3 bases, and 13 bases separated the two germline ends. CDR3: CASSLQKRLYTEAFF. CDR3 bases: TGTGCCAGCAGCTTACAGAAGCGACTTTACACTGAAGCTTTCTTT.

The rearrangement links TRBV28 to TRBJ1-5; no clear D. The CDR3 is made up of 16 amino acids. CDR1 MDHEN and CDR2 SYDVKM come from the germline V gene. V lost 5 bases and J lost 0, with 14 bases in between. CDR3 coding DNA: TGTGCCAGCAGTCCCCACCGAGGAAATAGCAATCAGCCCCAGCATTTT. This sequence encodes CASSPHRGNSNQPQHF.

This chain links TRBV28 with TRBJ2-2; 13 nucleotides agree with TRBD2. The J segment lost 6 bases and the V segment lost 8 bases, leaving 12 bases of the junction unmatched. Germline-derived CDR1 and CDR2 are MDHEN and SYDVKM. The CDR3 covers 17 residues. The CDR3 reads CASATSGLAGVAGELFF. In DNA, the CDR3 is TGTGCCAGCGCCACCAGTGGACTAGCGGGAGTGGCCGGGGAGCTGTTTTTT.

This clone occurred a few times. The rearrangement uses TRBV27 and TRBJ2-7; TRBD1 is a possible D gene (6 bases). The germline V and J ends were trimmed by 6 bases and 6 bases, with 12 bases remaining between them. The length of the CDR3 is 12 residues. The germline V gene encodes CDR1 MNHEY and CDR2 SMNVEV (reference sequence). Here the CDR3 DNA reads TGTGCCAGCAGAACAGGGTCCACCGAGCAGTACTTC. It specifies CASRTGSTEQYF.

This chain connects TRBV6-1 to TRBJ2-1; D is possibly TRBD1 (5 bases). V was cut by 2 bases and J by 1 base, with 6 bases left in between. The CDR3 runs to 14 residues. Germline values: CDR1 MNHNS, CDR2 SASEGT. CDR3 sequence: CASSEQGSYNEQFF. The CDR3 nucleotides are TGTGCCAGCAGTGAACAGGGTTCCTACAATGAGCAGTTCTTC.

This sequence joins TRBV5-6 and TRBJ2-5; 14 bases match TRBD2. The CDR3 totals 16 residues. V lost 3 bases and J lost 5; bases outside the gene matches: 6. CDR1 and CDR2 from the germline V gene are SGHDT and YYEEEE. CDR3 in amino acids: CASSSLTSGRDETQYF. For the CDR3, the DNA is TGTGCCAGCAGCTCCCTGACTAGCGGGAGGGACGAGACCCAGTACTTC.

The V and J genes are TRBV4-2 and TRBJ2-5; 11 bases are shared with TRBD1. This CDR3 has 17 amino acids. J gave up 4 bases and V 3 bases, and 10 bases lay outside the gene matches. Germline CDR1 LGHNA, CDR2 YNFKEQ. The DNA of the CDR3 is TGTGCCAGCAGCCAGCTCACCGGGACAGGGGGAGCAGAGACCCAGTACTTC. This translates into CASSQLTGTGGAETQYF.

The J gene is TRBJ2-1, the V gene TRBV6-5, with TRBD2 matching 11 bases. Germline loops: CDR1 MNHEY, CDR2 SVGAGI. The CDR3 has 13 amino acids. V gave up 7 bases and J gave up 7 bases; unmatched junction bases: 3. The CDR3 loop is CASKASGRNEQFF. CDR3 in DNA: TGTGCCAGCAAGGCTAGCGGGAGGAATGAGCAGTTCTTC.

This clone has a single count. CDR3 nucleotides: TGCGCCAGCAGCCAAGATACGCCAGGGGCGGTTATGTGGGACACTGAAGCTTTCTTT. It translates to CASSQDTPGAVMWDTEAFF. V gene TRBV4-1 combines with J gene TRBJ1-1, with a weak D call TRBD1 (6 bases). The V gene lost 0 bases and the J gene lost 3 bases, with 23 bases spanning the gap. The CDR3 totals 19 residues. Germline loops: CDR1 MGHRA, CDR2 YSYEKL.

This chain connects TRBV18 to TRBJ1-1, with D possibly being TRBD1 (5 bases). Germline V gives CDR1 KGHSH, CDR2 LQKENI. This CDR3 spans 14 amino acids. The CDR3 DNA follows: TGTTGCAGCTCACCGATTACAGGAGACACTGAAGCTTTCTTT. Its protein product is CCSSPITGDTEAFF.

The chain has TRBV28 and TRBJ2-7; TRBD1 aligns across 8 bases. CDR3 length: 15 amino acids. Germline V lookup: CDR1 MDHEN, CDR2 SYDVKM. V was pared by 7 bases and J by 2 bases, with 10 bases of the junction left unmatched. The CDR3 DNA reads as TGTGCCAGCACCTCAGGGGGCACTTCTCCCTACGAGCAGTACTTC. This encodes CASTSGGTSPYEQYF.